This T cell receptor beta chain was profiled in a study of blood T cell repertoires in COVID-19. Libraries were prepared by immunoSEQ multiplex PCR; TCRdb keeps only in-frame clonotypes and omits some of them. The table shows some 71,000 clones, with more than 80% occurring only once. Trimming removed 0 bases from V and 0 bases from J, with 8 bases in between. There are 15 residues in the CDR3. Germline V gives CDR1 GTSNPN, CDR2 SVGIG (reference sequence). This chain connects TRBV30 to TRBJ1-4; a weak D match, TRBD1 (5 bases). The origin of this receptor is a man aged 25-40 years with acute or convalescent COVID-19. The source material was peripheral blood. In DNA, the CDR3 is TGTGCCTGGAGTGTGGCAGGGACAACTAATGAAAAACTGTTTTTT. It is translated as CAWSVAGTTNEKLFF.